There are a few counts of the clone carrying this TCR beta chain. Its antigen is not known. The authors prepared the TCRbeta library with unique molecular identifiers. Each CDR3 protein gets one entry after TCRdb re-called the PCR reads with MiXCR. This sample has hundreds of thousands of distinct CDR3 sequences, with roughly 11% found just once. These data come from a study of T-cell reconstitution after alpha-beta-depleted transplantation in children. The study's findings and limits: Elevated TCRbeta diversity at day 60 was traced, in some patients, to surviving recipient T cells and thymic progenitors. The main origin of T-cell counts and diversity one year after transplant was newly produced T cells.

The CDR3 runs to 16 residues. The V end was cut by 5 bases, the J end by 3 bases, with 19 bases between. The material sequenced was peripheral blood, taken 180 days after TCRalphabeta/CD19-depleted stem cell transplant. The chain joins TRBV12-3 or TRBV12-4 to TRBJ2-5; D may be TRBD2 (7 bases). The receptor comes from a male patient aged 2-15 years who had a stem cell transplant for chronic granulomatous disease, so the T cells may come from the graft donor. The CDR3: CASSPRGGGYKETQYF. CDR3 DNA sequence: TGTGCCAGCAGTCCAAGGGGGGGGGGTTACAAAGAGACCCAGTACTTC.